What follows is one T cell receptor beta chain and its context. These data belong to a study of blood T cell repertoires in COVID-19. Across the whole study: Samples of COVID-19 (acute and convalescent) were obtained from the United States, Italy and Spain.

Individuals drawn from approximately 26 US areas were roughly 18 to 89 years old. Participant-given clinical history determined each cohort assignment. Among Cohort 3 donors, those recovered had two negative PCRs, clearance, or symptom resolution. Germline V gene sequence: CDR1 LGHNA, CDR2 YSLEER. The CDR3 extends over 17 amino acids. After removal of 0 bases from V and 10 bases from J, the junction contained 13 bases not matched to a gene. The protocol was immunoSEQ multiplex PCR, while the TCRdb copy is restricted to in-frame clones and leaves out a portion. The sample has 170,000 or so clones; approximately 84% are singletons.

The chain uses TRBV4-3 and TRBJ2-1; 9 bases match TRBD2. The source is a woman in her fifties or sixties who had recovered from COVID-19. The specimen was PBMCs or T cells enriched from blood (not recorded which). The CDR3 sequence: CASSQDWQREVLGEQFF. CDR3 DNA sequence: TGCGCCAGCAGCCAAGATTGGCAGCGGGAGGTTCTAGGCGAGCAGTTCTTC.